This is a list of T cell receptor beta chains from one sample in a study of OX40 agonist ivuxolimab in advanced cancers. Measured with immunoSEQ multiplex PCR; TCRdb has only the in-frame clones, and not every one. The sample comprises fewer than 95,000 clones, roughly 90% of which are singletons, and under 4% rests with the top ten. The source was CD4+ or CD8+ T cells sorted from blood, collected in a trial of the OX40 agonist ivuxolimab. Receptor source: an adult with an advanced solid tumor such as melanoma, head and neck, liver or kidney cancer. Both conserved end residues are part of each CDR3. D genes are given only for firm matches. Size values are once, few and many counts, or a class for expanded clones, and some rows have none.

TRBD1,TRBJ2-1,TRBV27,.,CASSLWSKGALYNEQFF,TGTGCCAGCAGTTTATGGTCCAAGGGGGCCCTCTACAATGAGCAGTTCTTC
.,TRBJ1-5,TRBV6-5,.,CASSPSGPHQPQHF,TGTGCCAGCAGTCCCTCGGGGCCTCATCAGCCCCAGCATTTT
TRBD1,TRBJ2-6,TRBV19,.,CGTGAGANVLTF,TGTGGGACAGGGGCCGGGGCCAACGTCCTGACTTTC
.,TRBJ1-5,TRBV2,.,CASSEARGGSNQPQHF,TGTGCCAGCAGTGAAGCTAGGGGTGGTAGCAATCAGCCCCAGCATTTT
.,TRBJ1-5,TRBV18,.,CASSPPGVSNQPQHF,TGTGCCAGCTCACCCCCAGGGGTTAGCAATCAGCCCCAGCATTTT
.,TRBJ2-7,TRBV18,once,CASSPLARGAKPYEQYF,TGTGCCAGCTCACCCTTGGCCCGGGGGGCTAAACCCTACGAGCAGTACTTC
.,TRBJ2-5,TRBV5-6,.,CASSLGPRLTGETQYF,TGTGCCAGCAGCTTAGGACCACGCCTCACAGGAGAGACCCAGTACTTC
.,TRBJ1-5,TRBV30,few,CAWSGGSNQPQHF,TGTGCCTGGAGTGGTGGGAGCAATCAGCCCCAGCATTTT
.,TRBJ2-7,TRBV9,once,CASSAGTDTYEQYF,TGTGCCAGCAGCGCCGGGACGGATACCTACGAGCAGTACTTC
TRBD1,TRBJ2-7,TRBV28,once,CASSAGTGDSYEQYF,TGTGCCAGCAGTGCCGGGACAGGAGACTCCTACGAGCAGTACTTC
.,TRBJ2-7,TRBV11-2,.,CASSLSSTYEQYF,TGTGCCAGCAGCTTGAGCAGCACCTACGAGCAGTACTTC
.,TRBJ2-1,TRBV7-9,.,CASSSSETSYNEQFF,TGTGCCAGCAGCTCCTCAGAGACTTCCTACAATGAGCAGTTCTTC
.,TRBJ1-2,TRBV19,.,CASTPQANYGYTF,TGTGCCAGTACGCCCCAAGCTAACTATGGCTACACCTTC
TRBD1,TRBJ2-7,TRBV11-2,few,CASSPGQGYEQYF,TGTGCCAGCAGTCCGGGACAGGGCTACGAGCAGTACTTC
.,TRBJ2-1,TRBV11-2,.,CASSPPGRPVDEQFF,TGTGCCAGCAGCCCCCCGGGCCGGCCGGTGGATGAGCAGTTCTTC
.,TRBJ1-1,TRBV5-8,.,CASSEAQRSEAFF,TGTGCCAGCAGCGAAGCCCAACGTTCTGAAGCTTTCTTT
.,TRBJ2-7,TRBV5-6,.,CASSSGAYEQYF,TGTGCCAGCAGCTCCGGGGCCTACGAGCAGTACTTC
.,TRBJ1-2,TRBV4-1,once,CASSQIFREESGGYTF,TGCGCCAGCAGCCAAATATTCCGGGAAGAATCTGGGGGCTACACCTTC
.,TRBJ1-1,TRBV9,.,CASSEIRGVNTEAFF,TGTGCCAGCAGCGAAATCAGGGGCGTGAACACTGAAGCTTTCTTT
.,TRBJ1-5,TRBV19,.,CASSIERQAHNQPQHF,TGTGCCAGTAGTATAGAGCGACAGGCCCACAATCAGCCCCAGCATTTT
TRBD1,TRBJ2-1,TRBV7-9,once,CASSLALGQVGGQFF,TGTGCCAGCAGCTTAGCCCTGGGACAGGTGGGTGGGCAGTTCTTC
.,TRBJ2-5,TRBV14,.,CASRRTGAQETQYF,TGTGCCAGCAGAAGGACGGGGGCCCAAGAGACCCAGTACTTC
.,TRBJ1-6,TRBV5-6,.,CASSLGEIGPLHF,TGTGCCAGCAGCTTAGGGGAAATAGGACCCCTCCACTTT
.,TRBJ1-2,TRBV6-1,.,CANRGLDGYGYTF,TGTGCCAACCGAGGGCTGGACGGCTATGGCTACACCTTC
.,TRBJ2-3,TRBV7-2,.,CASSLIFAGGTDTQYF,TGTGCCAGCAGCTTAATTTTCGCAGGGGGCACAGATACGCAGTATTTT
TRBD1,TRBJ1-4,TRBV13,.,CASSLRDSNEKLFF,TGTGCCAGCAGCCTCCGGGACAGCAATGAAAAACTGTTTTTT
.,TRBJ2-1,TRBV9,.,CASSGGAGNEQFF,TGTGCCAGCAGCGGGGGGGCAGGCAATGAGCAGTTCTTC
.,TRBJ2-1,TRBV15,.,CATSRDKGPYNEQFF,TGTGCCACCAGCAGAGATAAGGGTCCGTACAATGAGCAGTTCTTC
.,TRBJ1-2,TRBV18,.,CASSPGGSDKYGYTF,TGTGCCAGCTCACCAGGGGGTTCGGATAAATATGGCTACACCTTC
TRBD2,TRBJ2-3,TRBV2,.,CASRREWSTDTQYF,TGTGCCAGCAGGCGGGAGTGGAGCACAGATACGCAGTATTTT
TRBD2,TRBJ2-1,TRBV11-3,.,CASSSLAGGNNEQFF,TGTGCCAGCAGCTCCTTAGCGGGGGGGAACAATGAGCAGTTCTTC